This T cell receptor (beta chain) was captured by sequencing in a study of CD8+ T cells in alopecia areata. Overall study context: Tofacitinib dosing lasted 6 to 18 months, which was then followed by 6 months off drug. Overall study results and limits: During tofacitinib treatment, many expanded lesional clones remained in scalp and blood. Shared TCR sequences were less clear between patients than in mice, possibly partly from HLA diversity.

A word on this clone: Antigen specificity is unknown.

Stated treatment: oral pan-JAK inhibitor, 5-10 mg twice daily. The CDR3 loop spans 14 amino acids. V trimming: 3 bases; J trimming: 6 bases; junction bases outside the gene matches: 10. CDR1 GTSNPN and CDR2 SVGIG come from the germline V gene (reference sequence). RNA, once extracted, was reverse transcribed into cDNA for use as the sequencing template. TCRdb's copy holds only in-frame clones and misses some; the assay was immunoSEQ multiplex PCR. The sample yields some 200,000 clones, over 40% seen once. The sequence came from a human donor with alopecia areata. The J gene is TRBJ2-7, the V gene TRBV30; TRBD1 aligns across 8 bases. Sequenced material: CD4+ T cells sorted from blood, taken at approximately week 36, from a patient treated with tofacitinib. The CDR3: CAWRKTGGSGEQYF. DNA of the CDR3: TGTGCCTGGAGGAAAACAGGGGGTTCGGGCGAGCAGTACTTC.